The T cell receptor beta chain under discussion was sequenced for a study of blood T cell repertoires in COVID-19 (TCRdb year 2020). About the investigation overall: Samples from collaborators originated in the United States, Italy and Spain and spanned both the acute and convalescent phases of COVID-19. The dataset comprised deeply sampled blood TCRbeta repertoires from subjects exposed to, actively infected with, or recovered from COVID-19. Where available, HLA class I and class II types were taken from metadata supplied by the sample provider and were not determined by assay-based typing. The samples were drawn from two sources: the first 160 participants of the ongoing ImmuneRACE study, and 1,200 or so subjects contributed by 6 global collaborators. Nearly every sample came with metadata listing a de-identified subject ID, COVID-19 status, age in years and sex. The prospective study material was composed of cDNA or gDNA derived from T cells, B-cell-depleted T cells, or PBMCs. A freely available public database, intended as a resource for researchers studying the immune response to SARS-CoV-2, is where the repertoires were released.

The immunoSEQ Assay, a bias-controlled multiplex PCR, was used to amplify TCRbeta CDR3 regions from genomic DNA. The paper's data handling went like this. Within the assay, amplification of reference gene primers was used to estimate how many nucleated cells each sample contained. To quantify the absolute abundance of each unique TCRbeta CDR3 rearrangement, sequence reads were collapsed and filtered. For each sample, productive Simpson clonality was calculated as the square root of Simpson's diversity index over productive rearrangements. TCRdb took over this immuneACCESS table, retaining in-frame rearrangements with V and J assigned. Such tables are incomplete; in checked studies, under half of the missing clones stem from an unresolved V gene, and the remainder is unexplained. The V and J calls and clone size are taken from that table; D and trimming were inferred from the DNA. This sample has about 86,000 clones in its table, and about 85% of those were observed once. The top ten clonotypes cover nearly 3.5% of the sample.

Details on this clone: The antigen this receptor binds is unknown. Base qualities are not recorded, but no much larger clone differs from it by a single base.

The germline V end is reduced by 6 bases and the J end by 0 bases; junction bases left unmatched: 5. There are 14 amino acids in the CDR3, from cysteine to phenylalanine inclusive. Only the CDR3 DNA stays, 42 bases, in frame from base 1. According to the germline V gene, CDR1 reads SQVTM and CDR2 reads ANQGSEA. Whole blood was collected in K2EDTA tubes by collaborating institutions according to the institutions' own protocols. For TCRbeta analysis, collaborators shipped samples in one of three forms: frozen whole blood, isolated PBMCs, or DNA extracted from either of those sample types. Findings and caveats that apply to the study as a whole: How much clinical and demographic metadata was included differed by source and by participant, and the metadata was provided uncurated.

The rearrangement combines TRBV29-1 with TRBJ2-7; the junction holds 10 bases that match TRBD1. The material sequenced was peripheral blood. The TCR comes from a man in his forties or fifties with acute or convalescent COVID-19. The sequenced DNA is TGCAGCGTGACCGGGACAGGGGACTCCTACGAGCAGTACTTC. Its product reads: CSVTGTGDSYEQYF.